This T cell receptor (beta chain) was captured by sequencing in a study of T cell responses to AZD1222 COVID-19 vaccine. Measured with immunoSEQ multiplex PCR; TCRdb has only the in-frame clones, and not every one. The table has 100,000 to 150,000 clones, less than 95% seen once. Germline CDR1 and CDR2: SEHNR and FQNEAQ (reference sequence). CDR3 length: 18 amino acids. The trim removed 5 bases at V and 4 bases at J, leaving 13 bases unmatched. The clonotype comes from an adult in good health. The starting material was peripheral blood, obtained on day 0 of MenACWY control vaccination. V gene TRBV7-9 combines with J gene TRBJ2-6, with TRBD1 matching 8 bases. The CDR3 nucleotides are TGTGCCAGCAGCCCGTGGACAGGGATCCTCTCCGGGGCCAACGTCCTGACTTTC. This codes for CASSPWTGILSGANVLTF.